The T cell receptor beta chain described here comes from a study of T cells in Graves' hyperthyroidism and ophthalmopathy (dated by TCRdb to between 2018 and 2021). Turning to the overall study: Peripheral blood was collected at initial diagnosis, before any treatment. TCR V-J signatures able to tell the groups apart were searched for in a discovery cohort of some 97 patients, of whom about 40 had Graves' ophthalmopathy and roughly 59 had stable Graves' hyperthyroidism. Whether ophthalmopathy could be predicted prospectively was tested in an independent validation cohort made up of about 20 hyperthyroidism patients plus 17 patients who later progressed to ophthalmopathy. For training and testing, the approximately 97 patients in the discovery cohort were randomly divided in a 7:3 ratio. In roughly six Graves' hyperthyroidism patients, the study also compared T-cell repertoires from thyroid tissue with T-cell repertoires from blood. After sampling, hyperthyroidism patients received methimazole starting at 30 mg daily, and ophthalmopathy patients received high-dose intravenous methylprednisolone. The paper describes TCR Vbeta CDR3 sequencing of fewer than 150 peripheral blood samples, made up of 43 ophthalmopathy patients, roughly 72 hyperthyroidism patients and approximately 17 progressor patients.

The TCR beta CDR3 regions were amplified from the RNA transcripts. The TCR CDR3 was subjected to a first round of RT-PCR using the HTBI primer set and the Qiagen OneStep RT-PCR kit. Libraries were constructed in a second round of multiplex PCR, after which size selection and purification were carried out. Paired-end sequencing of the libraries was performed with 100 bp reads on an Illumina HiSeq2000. In the authors' own workflow: SOAPnuke was used to process the raw data, with reads discarded if the reads contained adapters or uncalled bases, had a mean Phred below 15, or lacked an exact constant-primer or identifier match. COPE v1.2.5 was used to merge the high-quality paired reads, and each unique nucleotide sequence was defined as a clonotype. MiTCR v1.1 was used to align clonotypes to the IMGT TRBV, TRBD and TRBJ reference segments. The analysis was restricted to V-J combinations with a frequency above 0.0001, which together covered 99.2% of the repertoires. The TCS score was defined as the ratio of F50 (clonal expansion) to E x V (chaos), calculated using BLOSUM62-based TCRdist between CDR3 peptides within each V-J. Welch's t-statistics and random forest reduced around 510 V-J features to 13, which were used in a naive Bayes classifier (R e1071). TCRdb passed the public sequencing reads through fastp at Q25 and MiXCR, retaining productive beta sequences. Each entry is one CDR3 protein sequence, shown with its most common DNA and genes. The V and J calls were not made by the authors but by TCRdb's processing. This sample has approximately 380,000 distinct CDR3 sequences in its table, and over 11% of those were observed once. The ten largest clones take up around 28% of the sample.

In the ophthalmopathy patients, disease was moderately to severely active, with a Clinical Activity Score of 3 or more, a NOSPECS grade of 4 or more, and a duration of less than 3 months. Patients with uncontrolled infections, other autoimmune diseases, pregnancy or lactation were excluded. Diagnoses were established on the basis of clinical symptoms, serum thyroxine and TRAb, thyroid ultrasound, and orbital computed tomography. PBMCs were isolated from more than 9 ml of fresh peripheral blood by Ficoll-Paque density gradient centrifugation. Total RNA was extracted using Trizol reagent, and RNA quality was assessed on an Agilent 2100 Bioanalyzer. In this sample, this clonotype turned up many times. The specificity of this receptor is unknown. The record has no base qualities; no much larger clone is one base away. CDR1 and CDR2, looked up from the germline V gene, are MDHEN and SYDVKM. Including cysteine and phenylalanine, the CDR3 has 13 amino acids. Only the CDR3 DNA is retained, 39 bases long and in frame from the first base. V loses 3 bases of germline sequence and J loses 3 bases, and the interval between the two ends is 9 bases.

Overall results and qualifications from the work: No statistical method was used to set the sample size in advance, and investigators knew the group allocation. During validation, the model predicted progression to ophthalmopathy a median of approximately 7 months ahead of onset, with almost 71% sensitivity and under 85% specificity. A 13 V-J signature model separated ophthalmopathy from stable hyperthyroidism, with 87.88% sensitivity and roughly 84% specificity in cross-validation and 80%/75% in testing. Most expanded thyroid clonotypes (frequency above 0.001) were also detected in blood, a finding suggesting that blood repertoires may reflect thyroid immune responses.

The source is a man aged 50-59 years with Graves' ophthalmopathy. The chain links TRBV28 with TRBJ2-7, with the D gene not confidently named. The sequenced sample was blood. The CDR3 reads CASSLSNNYEQYF. The DNA is as follows: TGTGCCAGCAGTTTGTCCAACAACTACGAGCAGTACTTC.